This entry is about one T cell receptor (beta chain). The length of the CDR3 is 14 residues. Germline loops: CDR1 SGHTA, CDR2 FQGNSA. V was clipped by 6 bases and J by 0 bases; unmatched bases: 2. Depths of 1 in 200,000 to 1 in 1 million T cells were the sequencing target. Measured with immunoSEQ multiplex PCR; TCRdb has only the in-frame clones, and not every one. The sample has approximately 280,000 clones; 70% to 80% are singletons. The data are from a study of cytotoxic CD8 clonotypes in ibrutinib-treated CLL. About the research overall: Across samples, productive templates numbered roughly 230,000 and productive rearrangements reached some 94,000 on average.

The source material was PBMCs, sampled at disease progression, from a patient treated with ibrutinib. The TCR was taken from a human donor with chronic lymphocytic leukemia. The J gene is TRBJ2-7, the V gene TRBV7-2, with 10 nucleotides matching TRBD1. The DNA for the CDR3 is TGTGCCAGCAGGAGACAGGGGGCCTCCTACGAGCAGTACTTC. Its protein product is CASRRQGASYEQYF.